The 16 T cell receptor beta chains reported below all come from one sample, sequenced in a study of OX40 agonist ivuxolimab in advanced cancers. The data were produced by immunoSEQ multiplex PCR, yet TCRdb's version contains in-frame clones alone and is incomplete. This table has roughly 44,000 clones, around 86% appearing once. Sample: CD4+ or CD8+ T cells sorted from blood, taken in a trial of the OX40 agonist ivuxolimab. The source of these receptors is an adult with an advanced solid tumor such as melanoma, head and neck, liver or kidney cancer.

This clone was seen more than once but under ten times. This sample also contains other DNA sequences that code for the same CDR3. The rearrangement joins TRBV4-1 to TRBJ1-2; D gene uncertain. CDR1 MGHRA and CDR2 YSYEKL come from the germline V gene. V lost 3 bases and J lost 6, with 11 bases in between. The CDR3 has 13 amino acids. The CDR3 loop is CASSHGTEDGYTF. The CDR3 nucleotides read TGCGCCAGCAGCCATGGTACAGAGGATGGCTACACCTTC.

In its sample, this clone was seen once. The chain combines TRBV10-1 with TRBJ1-3; a weak D match, TRBD1 (5 bases). The CDR3 contains 18 residues. The germline CDR1 and CDR2 sequences are WNHNN and SYGVQD (reference sequence). V shed 2 bases and J shed 3 bases, with 20 bases lying between them. Here the CDR3 DNA reads TGCGCCAGCAGTGAGAGGGGCCACTTAGAACGAGGTGGAAACACCATATATTTT. Translated: CASSERGHLERGGNTIYF.

Worth noting for this clone: This sample includes further DNA sequences coding for the same CDR3. The V call is TRBV5-1, the J call TRBJ1-2, with no clear D. Trimming stripped 2 bases from V and 8 bases from J, with 10 bases between. Per germline, CDR1 SGHRS and CDR2 YFSETQ. The CDR3 is 12 amino acids. CDR3: CASSFGGGGYTF. The CDR3 bases are TGCGCCAGCAGCTTCGGTGGAGGCGGCTACACCTTC.

The chain links TRBV6-5 to TRBJ2-7, with a possible D match to TRBD1 (5 bases). V was pared by 6 bases and J by 4 bases, with 10 bases between. Germline-derived CDR1 and CDR2 are MNHEY and SVGAGI. The CDR3 totals 12 residues. The CDR3 loop is CASRQTVYEQYF. The CDR3 DNA reads TGTGCCAGCAGGCAGACAGTTTACGAGCAGTACTTC.

This sequence joins TRBV19 and TRBJ2-5; the match to TRBD1 covers 9 bases. Germline CDR1 and CDR2: LNHDA and SQIVND (reference sequence). The CDR3 is made up of 15 amino acids. With V trimmed by 7 bases and J by 5 bases, 11 bases remained unmatched. The CDR3 DNA sequence: TGTGCCAGTACCTCGGGGACAGGGACAAGGGAGACCCAGTACTTC. This gives the protein CASTSGTGTRETQYF.

By share, this clone ranks as medium-sized. The V call is TRBV7-8, the J call TRBJ2-2; 8 bases fit TRBD1. The CDR3 has 14 residues. V shed 3 bases, J shed 7 bases, and the junction held 4 bases outside the gene matches. CDR1 is SGHVS, CDR2 FQNEAQ, per germline. This chain's CDR3 is CASSLQGANGELFF. DNA of the CDR3: TGTGCCAGCAGCTTGCAGGGGGCTAACGGGGAGCTGTTTTTT. The full variable domain, completed using reference TRBV7-8 and TRBJ2-2, is GAGVSQSPRYKVAKRGQDVALRCDPISGHVSLFWYQQALGQGPEFLTYFQNEAQLDKSGLPSDRFFAERPEGSVSTLKIQRTQQEDSAVYLCASSLQGANGELFFGEGSRLTVL.

The chain employs TRBV27 and TRBJ2-5, with a possible D match to TRBD1 (6 bases). CDR3 length: 13 amino acids. Per germline, CDR1 MNHEY and CDR2 SMNVEV (reference sequence). The ends were cut back, 5 bases at V and 6 bases at J, with 13 bases in the middle. CDR3 amino acids: CASSPGTFQTQYF. CDR3 DNA sequence: TGTGCCAGCAGTCCTGGGACATTCCAGACCCAGTACTTC.

The rearrangement uses TRBV18 and TRBJ2-3, with 7 bases identical to TRBD1. After removal of 2 bases from V and 2 bases from J, the junction contained 4 bases not matched to a gene. Germline CDR1 is KGHSH and CDR2 is LQKENI. CDR3 length: 15 amino acids. Written as DNA, the CDR3 is TGTGCCAGCTCACCATGGGACAGTTCCACAGATACGCAGTATTTT. Translating it yields CASSPWDSSTDTQYF.

This clone was counted at least ten times. The J gene is TRBJ1-2, the V gene TRBV6-5; no definite D call. With 5 bases removed from V and 1 base from J, the gap between germline ends came to 8 bases. The germline gives CDR1 MNHEY, CDR2 SVGAGI. The CDR3 runs 13 residues. CDR3 region: CASSKGGNYGYTF. DNA for the CDR3: TGTGCCAGCAGTAAGGGAGGTAACTATGGCTACACCTTC.

The rearrangement uses TRBV5-4 and TRBJ2-1; 8 bases fit TRBD1. J lost 5 bases, V lost 3 bases, and 4 bases had no gene match. The CDR3 has 14 residues. Germline CDR1 is SGHNT and CDR2 is YYREEE (reference sequence). CDR3 residues: CASSSGQGNNEQFF. CDR3 nucleotide sequence: TGTGCCAGCAGCTCCGGACAGGGCAACAATGAGCAGTTCTTC.

The chain combines TRBV4-2 with TRBJ2-5; 12 bases map to TRBD2. Germline CDR1 reads LGHNA; CDR2 reads YNFKEQ. V gave up 3 bases and J gave up 5 bases; unmatched junction bases: 10. CDR3 size: 17 residues. CDR3 amino acids: CASSQGPSGGADETQYF. The CDR3 DNA sequence: TGTGCCAGCAGCCAGGGACCTAGCGGGGGGGCGGATGAGACCCAGTACTTC.

The V gene is TRBV7-9, the J gene TRBJ1-2, with 8 bases that match TRBD1. The CDR3 runs to 14 residues. Germline V gene sequence: CDR1 SEHNR, CDR2 FQNEAQ (reference sequence). V dropped 5 bases and J dropped 5; count of bases not matched to a gene: 7. CDR3 loop: CASSLNRGEYGYTF. CDR3 coding DNA: TGTGCCAGCAGCCTCAACAGGGGGGAGTATGGCTACACCTTC.

This clone showed up just a few times. The rearrangement uses TRBV2 and TRBJ1-1; D gene ambiguous. The V end lost 6 bases, the J end lost 10 bases, and 18 bases lay between the germline ends. The CDR3 has 13 amino acids. Germline CDR1 and CDR2: SNHLY and FYNNEI. The CDR3 here is CASSPVAGWRAFF. Written as DNA, the CDR3 is TGTGCCAGCAGCCCGGTTGCGGGGTGGAGAGCTTTCTTT.

This clone showed up just a few times. This chain links TRBV7-8 with TRBJ1-2; D might be TRBD1 (5 bases). The V gene lost 2 bases and the J gene lost 4 bases, with 8 bases spanning the gap. CDR3 length equals 13 residues. Germline assignment: CDR1 SGHVS and CDR2 FQNEAQ. The CDR3 spells CASSLWGSYGYTF. DNA of the CDR3: TGTGCCAGCAGCTTATGGGGGAGCTATGGCTACACCTTC.

The chain recombines TRBV4-1 with TRBJ2-3; D gene ambiguous. The CDR3 consists of 13 residues. Germline-derived CDR1 and CDR2 are MGHRA and YSYEKL. V gave up 7 bases and J gave up 10 bases, with 18 bases separating them. CDR3: CASKPSNGHAQYF. CDR3 nucleotide sequence: TGCGCCAGCAAGCCAAGTAATGGCCATGCGCAGTATTTT.

The chain combines TRBV6-5 with TRBJ2-7, with TRBD2 matching over 13 bases. The length of the CDR3 is 14 residues. Germline loops: CDR1 MNHEY, CDR2 SVGAGI. Trimming cost V 4 bases and J 5 bases; bases outside gene matches: 2. The CDR3 DNA follows: TGTGCCAGCAGTTGGACTAGCGGGGGTAACGAGCAGTACTTC. Its protein is CASSWTSGGNEQYF.